Sequencing of this T cell receptor beta chain was carried out in a study of shared clonotypes between healthy human individuals. CDR1 is SGHNT and CDR2 is YYREEE in the germline V gene (reference sequence). The J segment lost 0 bases and the V segment lost 4 bases, leaving 6 bases of the junction unmatched. The CDR3 runs 16 residues. An even split of each subset's genomic DNA across several immunoSEQ plates was performed. Some clones are missing from TCRdb's copy, which holds only in-frame ones; the method was immunoSEQ multiplex PCR. Of roughly 1,500,000 clones listed, 95% to 99% are singletons. The table lists this clone with a count of one.

The receptor's source is a man aged 30 to 39 in good health. Source material: naive CD4+ T cells sorted from blood. The sample's subset: CD45RA+ positively selected. This rearrangement joins TRBV5-4 to TRBJ2-1; 8 positions match TRBD2. In nucleotides, the CDR3 is TGTGCCAGCAGCGATGCGGGGGGATCCTCCTACAATGAGCAGTTCTTC. Translating gives CASSDAGGSSYNEQFF. The full variable domain, rest sourced from reference TRBV5-4 and TRBJ2-1, is ETGVTQSPTHLIKTRGQQVTLRCSSQSGHNTVSWYQQALGQGPQFIFQYYREEENGRGNFPPRFSGLQFPNYSSELNVNALELDDSALYLCASSDAGGSSYNEQFFGPGTRLTVL.